This is a list of T cell receptor beta chains from one sample in a study of blood T cell repertoires in COVID-19. Generated by immunoSEQ multiplex PCR, the TCRdb table keeps only in-frame clones and is missing some. This sample has 110,000 to 150,000 clones; 84% occur once, and the top ten carry less than 9.5%. The sample comprised peripheral blood. These TCRs come from a human donor in a cohort sampled during active COVID-19. Each CDR3 is given with its conserved first and last residue. The D gene is left open where the match is weak. Some rows mark clone size as missing; the rest say once, few, many or name a class of expanded clone.

CDR3	DNA	V	J	D	length	size
CASSLAGQGAMNTEAFF	TGCGCCAGCAGCTTGGCCGGACAGGGGGCGATGAACACTGAAGCTTTCTTT	TRBV5-1	TRBJ1-1	TRBD1	17	-
CATSPGQGYEKLFF	TGTGCCACCTCCCCGGGACAGGGGTATGAAAAACTGTTTTTT	TRBV19	TRBJ1-4	TRBD1	14	-
CASSLGTGLPGELFF	TGTGCCAGCAGTCTTGGGACAGGGTTACCCGGGGAGCTGTTTTTT	TRBV6-5	TRBJ2-2	TRBD1	15	-
CASRAWGQGPPRQYF	TGTGCCAGCAGGGCTTGGGGACAGGGTCCGCCCCGGCAGTACTTC	TRBV6-5	TRBJ2-7	TRBD1	15	-
CASSTGQGYEQYF	TGTGCCAGCAGTACTGGACAGGGGTACGAGCAGTACTTC	TRBV2	TRBJ2-7	TRBD1	13	-
CASSPPGQGGEKLFF	TGTGCCAGCTCGCCGCCGGGACAGGGAGGTGAAAAACTGTTTTTT	TRBV18	TRBJ1-4	TRBD1	15	few
CASSHNPGGAGNTIYF	TGTGCCAGCAGCCACAATCCCGGGGGGGCGGGAAACACCATATATTTT	TRBV3-1/TRBV3-2	TRBJ1-3	-	16	-
CASSLYGDSSAYNSPLHF	TGTGCCAGCAGCTTGTACGGCGACAGTTCGGCCTATAATTCACCCCTCCACTTT	TRBV5-8	TRBJ1-6	-	18	-
CASSPSQGQETQYF	TGTGCCAGCTCACCAAGCCAGGGTCAGGAGACCCAGTACTTC	TRBV18	TRBJ2-5	-	14	once
CASSFERIYNEQFF	TGTGCCAGCAGCTTTGAGAGGATCTACAATGAGCAGTTCTTC	TRBV11-1	TRBJ2-1	-	14	-
CASSQDSAQGSSTGELFF	TGTGCCAGCAGCCAAGACTCAGCACAGGGTAGCAGCACCGGGGAGCTGTTTTTT	TRBV4-2	TRBJ2-2	-	18	-
CASTILGDRETQYF	TGTGCCAGCACTATCCTCGGGGACAGGGAGACCCAGTACTTC	TRBV6-5	TRBJ2-5	TRBD1	14	-
CASSLTGVNTEAFF	TGTGCCAGCAGCTTGACAGGGGTGAACACTGAAGCTTTCTTT	TRBV7-8	TRBJ1-1	TRBD1	14	-
CASSLGQGLEAFF	TGTGCCAGCAGCTTAGGGCAGGGTCTTGAAGCTTTCTTT	TRBV11-2	TRBJ1-1	-	13	-
CASGGGLGTDTQYF	TGTGCCAGTGGCGGGGGGCTCGGGACAGATACGCAGTATTTT	TRBV9	TRBJ2-3	TRBD2	14	-
CASSWGTGTQETQYF	TGTGCCAGCAGCTGGGGGACAGGGACGCAAGAGACCCAGTACTTC	TRBV7-3	TRBJ2-5	TRBD1	15	-
CASSFSGGMNTEAFF	TGTGCCAGCAGCTTTAGCGGAGGTATGAACACTGAAGCTTTCTTT	TRBV7-3	TRBJ1-1	-	15	-
CASSLPSLGSEQYF	TGTGCCAGCAGTTTGCCCTCGCTAGGGAGCGAGCAGTACTTC	TRBV28	TRBJ2-7	-	14	-
CASSVVGQGAFSSDTQYF	TGTGCCAGCAGCGTAGTTGGACAGGGGGCATTCTCTTCGGATACGCAGTATTTT	TRBV9	TRBJ2-3	TRBD1	18	-
CASRRGWGENYGYTF	TGTGCCAGCAGACGGGGATGGGGTGAGAACTATGGCTACACCTTC	TRBV6-6	TRBJ1-2	-	15	once
CASSSGDHSNQPQHF	TGTGCCAGCAGTTCGGGGGATCATAGCAATCAGCCCCAGCATTTT	TRBV2	TRBJ1-5	-	15	-
CASSPTGIHGYTF	TGTGCCAGCAGTCCGACAGGGATCCATGGCTACACCTTC	TRBV12-3/TRBV12-4	TRBJ1-2	TRBD1	13	-
CASSYSSKGAVTEAFF	TGTGCCAGCAGTTACTCTAGTAAGGGGGCTGTCACTGAAGCTTTCTTT	TRBV6-5	TRBJ1-1	TRBD1	16	-
CASSTSGGAQETQYF	TGTGCCAGCAGTACTAGCGGGGGGGCCCAAGAGACCCAGTACTTC	TRBV2	TRBJ2-5	TRBD2	15	-
CASSTGGGANYGYTF	TGCGCCAGCAGCACCGGTGGGGGGGCTAACTATGGCTACACCTTC	TRBV5-1	TRBJ1-2	-	15	few
CASTTGGAGGYTF	TGTGCCAGCACCACAGGGGGCGCGGGCGGCTACACCTTC	TRBV6-5	TRBJ1-2	TRBD1	13	-
CASSLDWATASYEQYF	TGTGCCAGCAGCTTAGATTGGGCTACAGCCTCCTACGAGCAGTACTTC	TRBV7-2	TRBJ2-7	-	16	-
CASSPQGGSNEAFF	TGTGCCAGTAGTCCACAGGGGGGTTCTAACGAAGCTTTCTTT	TRBV19	TRBJ1-1	TRBD1	14	-
CASSTDRDRRVTNEKLFF	TGTGCCAGCAGCACAGACCGGGACAGGCGGGTAACTAATGAAAAACTGTTTTTT	TRBV7-9	TRBJ1-4	TRBD1	18	few
CASSVGGHTDSPLHF	TGTGCCAGCAGCGTCGGCGGGCATACTGATTCACCCCTCCACTTT	TRBV9	TRBJ1-6	-	15	-
CASSYKRGNQPQHF	TGTGCCAGCAGTTACAAGAGGGGCAATCAGCCCCAGCATTTT	TRBV6-5	TRBJ1-5	-	14	-
CASRRNNEKLFF	TGTGCCAGCAGGAGGAATAATGAAAAACTGTTTTTT	TRBV28	TRBJ1-4	-	12	-
CASSSPVRAGGTPATDTQYF	TGTGCCAGCAGTTCGCCTGTCCGAGCGGGGGGAACCCCCGCGACAGATACGCAGTATTTT	TRBV27	TRBJ2-3	TRBD2	20	-
CASSLLEGVTEAFF	TGTGCCAGCTCCTTATTGGAGGGAGTCACTGAAGCTTTCTTT	TRBV18	TRBJ1-1	-	14	-
CASSLDRGILAF	TGTGCCAGCAGCTTAGACAGGGGAATATTGGCCTTC	TRBV11-2	TRBJ1-2	-	12	few
CASSPPPGVGYNEQFF	TGTGCCAGCTCACCACCCCCGGGGGTAGGCTACAATGAGCAGTTCTTC	TRBV18	TRBJ2-1	-	16	-